This TCR beta chain was sequenced for a study of shared clonotypes between healthy human individuals (dated by TCRdb to the early 2020s). With regard to the full study: The cohort included a few men and a couple of women between 18 and 49 years of age. To estimate repertoire size and how much clonotype sharing occurs between individuals, the study deeply sequenced the blood TCR repertoires of several healthy adults. To increase sequencing depth and limit assay-specific biases, different laboratories used diverse techniques to prepare libraries and sequence TCR repertoires. For each donor, CD4 naive and CD4 memory were each given three plates, CD8 naive was given two plates, and CD8 memory was given one plate. Each donor's leukapheresis produced roughly between roughly 0.94 and 9.5 billion PBMCs. Overall study outcomes, separate from this receptor: Sampling was limited to blood, and TCR repertoires in tissue likely differ from TCR repertoires in blood. Across four donors, about 5% of naive CD4, roughly 3.5% of naive CD8, approximately 2.5% of memory CD4, and 0.4% of memory CD8 clonotypes were shared. Compared with non-shared clonotypes, the clonotypes found in all four sorted-subset donors had higher generation probabilities. Because the study included only a small number of donors, the genetic and exposure-history diversity represented was limited. Pairwise subsampling indicated that sequencing depth was expected to affect the degree of clonotype sharing among donors. Larger estimated clonotype richness was generally found for naive subsets than for memory subsets. Rarefaction of sorted-subset datasets indicated incomplete sequencing despite the large sequencing depth.

This clone occurred a few times. Its cognate antigen has yet to be identified. Per-base qualities were not stored, and no clone one base away is much larger. V lost 6 bases and J lost 3 bases, and the count of bases not matched to a germline gene is 5. Measured from the cysteine to the phenylalanine, the CDR3 is 14 residues long. Solely the CDR3 DNA is kept, with 42 bases framed from the first base. The germline V gene gives CDR1 as MDHEN and CDR2 as SYDVKM. Healthy HIV-negative adults with no recently reported acute infections or vaccinations were included as donors. Every donor was a Caucasian adult living in Nashville, Tennessee, USA. CD4+ T cells were enriched by magnetic negative selection, after which naive cells were positively selected on CD45RA and the negative fraction was taken as the memory subset. After blood collection by leukapheresis, PBMCs were isolated using Ficoll-Histopaque density gradient centrifugation and then cryopreserved in the vapor phase of liquid nitrogen. Purity and quantity of every magnetically sorted T cell population were checked by analytical flow cytometry. From each sorted fraction, genomic DNA was isolated and quantified by UV absorbance on a Nanodrop 2000c.

Using the deep immunoSEQ assay, TCR CDR3 regions were amplified from genomic DNA by multiplex PCR. Extracted genomic DNA from each cell subset was distributed evenly across all wells of several immunoSEQ 96-well plates, and each plate was treated as a replicate. Each replicate PCR for sorted subsets received roughly 0.2 ug genomic DNA, equal to roughly 30,000 T cell genomes. Purified libraries were measured with a Qubit 3.0 fluorometer, size-checked on a Bioanalyzer 2100, and measured again with the KAPA Library Quantification kit. Every immunoSEQ 96-well plate was sequenced on a dedicated single-read 150-cycle Illumina NextSeq 550 flow cell. Per the original workflow: Because the immunoSEQ output included only junctional sequences and no quality scores, the filtering could not be the same as the filtering used for full-length reads. Sequences were annotated with PyIR, a Python wrapper for IgBLAST v1.9, and V/J genes and CDR3 were assigned using IMGT germline references. Reads were filtered out if the reads had weak V/J assignments (E-value above 1e-6), no CDR3, stop codons, out-of-frame junctions, or ambiguous translated residues. V3J clonotypes were defined by identical inferred V gene, J gene, and CDR3 amino acid sequence. Percentage overlap between repertoires was computed as shared unique clonotypes divided by the size of the smaller repertoire. Three approaches were used to assess repertoire richness: RTK rarefaction, the Chao1 estimator, and Recon v2.1 estimates of unobserved clonotypes. For all TCRbeta clonotypes obtained by the gDNA method from a handful of donors, generation probabilities were computed with OLGA. TCRdb took this table from immuneACCESS and kept in-frame rearrangements with V and J called. Such tables lack part of the clones; where checked against another copy, unresolved V genes explain under half of the gap, and the rest is unexplained. V and J calls and clone size follow that table, whereas D and trimming were derived from the DNA. The sample table shows approximately 2,000,000 clones, and 85% to 95% are seen once. The ten most abundant clones make up 0.3% to 0.4% of the sample.

Sequenced input: naive CD4+ T cells from PBMCs. The cell subset or site label, as the study defines it: CD45RA+ positively selected. This TCR came from a man between 18 and 29 years old in good health. Some clones in this sample may be carry-over from other donors' samples. The V and J genes are TRBV28 and TRBJ1-2, with 9 bases matching TRBD1. The bases read TGTGCCAGCAGACGGACAGGGGAGGACTATGGCTACACCTTC. Translated, this is CASRRTGEDYGYTF.